These 22 T cell receptor beta chains share one sample of origin, sequenced in a study of blood T cell repertoires in COVID-19. Some clones are missing from TCRdb's copy, which holds only in-frame ones; the method was immunoSEQ multiplex PCR. The data contain roughly 300,000 clones, around nine tenths of them seen just once; the ten biggest clones take up around 6%. What was sequenced was PBMCs or T cells enriched from blood (not recorded which). These receptors came from a woman aged 30 to 39 who had recovered from COVID-19.

This chain joins TRBV6-5 and TRBJ1-1; 7 bases align to TRBD1. The CDR3 covers 12 residues. V gave up 7 bases and J gave up 9 bases; unmatched junction bases: 8. The germline V gene encodes CDR1 MNHEY and CDR2 SVGAGI. DNA for the CDR3: TGTGCCAGCAAAACCACAGGGGTGAAAGCTTTCTTT. It yields the protein CASKTTGVKAFF.

This chain joins TRBV7-6 and TRBJ1-1; D is unresolved. Germline V gives CDR1 SGHVS, CDR2 FNYEAQ. Trimming left V 5 bases short and J 2 bases short, with 12 bases between. The CDR3 runs to 14 residues. The CDR3 spells CASSLRAGNTEAFF. The DNA for the CDR3 is TGTGCCAGCAGCCTGAGAGCGGGTAACACTGAAGCTTTCTTT. Full variable domain (remainder filled in from reference TRBV7-6 and TRBJ1-1): GAGVSQSPRYKVTKRGQDVALRCDPISGHVSLYWYRQALGQGPEFLTYFNYEAQQDKSGLPNDRFSAERPEGSISTLTIQRTEQRDSAMYRCASSLRAGNTEAFFGQGTRLTVV.

The gene calls are TRBV21-1 and TRBJ1-2; the tabulated D call, TRBD1, remains unverified against the DNA. TRBV21-1 is described as a pseudogene. The CDR3 is 16 residues long. The chain's CDR3 is CASSKAQPLANYGYTF. The CDR3, as DNA: TGTGCCAGCAGCAAGGCACAGCCATTAGCTAACTATGGCTACACCTTC.

The CDR3 spells CAISLTPPGIVTGELFF. As DNA, the CDR3 is TGTGCCATCAGCCTGACCCCACCGGGAATAGTCACCGGGGAGCTGTTTTTT. The rearrangement uses TRBV10-3 and TRBJ2-2, with D possibly being TRBD2 (5 bases). The CDR3 sequence is 17 residues long. Germline V gene sequence: CDR1 ENHRY, CDR2 SYGVKD. V gave up 6 bases and J gave up 4 bases, with 21 bases separating them.

V and J are TRBV7-9 and TRBJ1-6; D gene uncertain. V lost 1 base to trimming and J lost 8 bases, with 9 bases between them. From germline, CDR1 is SEHNR and CDR2 FQNEAQ (reference sequence). The CDR3 covers 14 residues. The chain's CDR3 is CASSLESTHSPLHF. In nucleotides, the CDR3 is TGTGCCAGCAGCTTAGAATCTACTCATTCACCCCTCCACTTT. Full variable domain (missing parts from reference TRBV7-9 and TRBJ1-6): DTGVSQNPRHKITKRGQNVTFRCDPISEHNRLYWYRQTLGQGPEFLTYFQNEAQLEKSRLLSDRFSAERPKGSFSTLEIQRTEQGDSAMYLCASSLESTHSPLHFGNGTRLTVT.

The chain recombines TRBV5-6 with TRBJ1-2, with TRBD1 identical over 10 bases. V trimming: 0 bases; J trimming: 4 bases; junction bases outside the gene matches: 3. The germline CDR1 and CDR2 sequences are SGHDT and YYEEEE. This CDR3 is built from 15 residues. The CDR3 sequence: CASSLGTGGVYGYTF. CDR3 DNA sequence: TGTGCCAGCAGCTTGGGGACAGGGGGAGTCTATGGCTACACCTTC.

V is TRBV5-1 and J is TRBJ2-1; 9 nucleotides agree with TRBD2. Germline loops: CDR1 SGHRS, CDR2 YFSETQ. The CDR3 is made up of 17 amino acids. Trimming at V came to 2 bases and at J to 2 bases, leaving 8 bases not matched to a gene. In DNA, the CDR3 is TGCGCCAGCAGCTTCGGAACGCGGGGGGGCCCCTACAATGAGCAGTTCTTC. Translated: CASSFGTRGGPYNEQFF.

As concerns this clone: Different DNA sequences within this sample yield the same CDR3. This chain connects TRBV3-1 (or the pseudogene TRBV3-2) to TRBJ2-7, with D hard to call. The ends were cut back, 1 base at V and 4 bases at J, with 5 bases in the middle. The length of the CDR3 is 12 residues. CDR1 LGHDT and CDR2 YNNKEL come from the germline V gene (reference sequence). The CDR3 is CASSQATYEQYF. The CDR3 nucleotides read TGTGCCAGCAGCCAAGCTACTTACGAGCAGTACTTC.

This chain connects TRBV29-1 to TRBJ1-4, with TRBD1 identical over 8 bases. The CDR3 covers 13 residues. Losses at the gene ends were 6 bases for V and 10 bases for J; bases not matched to a gene: 10. CDR1 and CDR2 from the germline V gene are SQVTM and ANQGSEA. The CDR3 DNA follows: TGCAGCGTGGACAGGGACCCCGAGGGAAAACTGTTTTTT. Amino acid sequence: CSVDRDPEGKLFF.

This chain uses TRBV10-3 with TRBJ2-7; 7 positions agree with TRBD1. The germline gives CDR1 ENHRY, CDR2 SYGVKD. The V segment lost 3 bases and the J segment 2 bases; nucleotides outside the gene matches: 4. The CDR3 has 14 amino acids. Here the CDR3 reads CAISDSGTAYEQYF. The CDR3 bases are TGTGCCATCAGTGACTCCGGGACAGCCTACGAGCAGTACTTC.

With regard to this clone: The junction departs from the called germline gene at one end, perhaps through a read error. V is TRBV19 and J is TRBJ2-7; TRBD2 is a possible D gene (5 bases). Germline V gives CDR1 LNHDA, CDR2 SQIVND (reference sequence). This CDR3 contains 11 residues. The CDR3 DNA is TGTGCCAGTAGCATAGGAGGCGAGCAGTACTTC. Its protein is CASSIGGEQYF.

The rearrangement links TRBV2 to TRBJ1-5, with D possibly matching TRBD1 (5 bases). The CDR3 covers 14 residues. The germline V and J ends were trimmed by 4 bases and 5 bases, with 12 bases remaining between them. Germline V gives CDR1 SNHLY, CDR2 FYNNEI. The CDR3 nucleotides are TGTGCCAGCAGTGGGGTGCCGGGGGATCAGCCCCAGCATTTT. Its protein is CASSGVPGDQPQHF.

The genes are TRBV30 and TRBJ2-2; TRBD2 agrees at 8 bases. The germline V gene has CDR1 GTSNPN and CDR2 SVGIG (reference sequence). The CDR3 covers 14 residues. V lost 5 bases to trimming and J lost 6 bases; unmatched junction nucleotides: 8. The CDR3 is CAWRIGLASGELFF. As DNA, the CDR3 is TGTGCCTGGCGTATAGGACTAGCCTCCGGGGAGCTGTTTTTT.

This clone came up a few times. The gene calls are TRBV11-2 and TRBJ2-1, with a tentative D call TRBD2 (6 bases). This CDR3 region has 13 residues. The germline V gene encodes CDR1 SGHAT and CDR2 FQNNGV. V lost 4 bases and J 5 bases, leaving 9 bases between the germline ends. The CDR3 protein is CASSWDFDNEQFF. For the CDR3, the DNA is TGTGCCAGCAGCTGGGACTTCGACAATGAGCAGTTCTTC.

The chain links TRBV9 to TRBJ1-3, with 10 nucleotides matching TRBD1. CDR1 SGDLS and CDR2 YYNGEE come from the germline V gene. The CDR3 runs to 18 residues. V trimming: 2 bases; J trimming: 2 bases; junction bases outside the gene matches: 10. The CDR3 is CASSVTVPGTGAGNTIYF. CDR3 nucleotide sequence: TGTGCCAGCAGCGTTACCGTACCCGGGACAGGGGCTGGAAACACCATATATTTT.

The CDR3 nucleotides are TGTGCCAGTAGTATGCACAGGGGCACTGAAGCTTTCTTT. It yields the protein CASSMHRGTEAFF. This chain connects TRBV19 to TRBJ1-1, with TRBD1 matching over 7 bases. The germline V gene has CDR1 LNHDA and CDR2 SQIVND (reference sequence). CDR3 length equals 13 residues. After removal of 3 bases from V and 4 bases from J, the junction contained 2 bases not matched to a gene.

This clone was detected once. V gene TRBV3-1 (or the pseudogene TRBV3-2) combines with J gene TRBJ2-3; D perhaps matches TRBD1 (5 bases). The CDR3 consists of 15 residues. Germline lookup yields CDR1 LGHDT and CDR2 YNNKEL (reference sequence). The germline V and J ends were trimmed by 4 bases and 1 base, with 12 bases remaining between them. The CDR3: CASSPSLGGTDTQYF. CDR3 coding DNA: TGTGCCAGCAGCCCGAGCCTAGGGGGCACAGATACGCAGTATTTT.

The rearrangement joins TRBV10-1 to TRBJ2-1; perhaps TRBD2 as D (6 bases). CDR1 and CDR2 (germline): WNHNN, SYGVQD (reference sequence). Trimming took 7 bases from V and 8 from J, leaving 21 bases between them. This CDR3 has 15 amino acids. DNA for the CDR3: TGCGCCAGCACCCGACTTTGGGGGGTGGGAGATGAGCAGTTCTTC. Encoded protein: CASTRLWGVGDEQFF.

Only a few counts were recorded for this clone. The J gene is TRBJ2-2, the V gene TRBV7-9, with no clear D. With 4 bases removed from V and 8 bases from J, the gap between germline ends came to 8 bases. This CDR3 contains 12 residues. Germline-derived CDR1 and CDR2 are SEHNR and FQNEAQ (reference sequence). This CDR3 reads CASSSNLGELFF. CDR3 sequence (DNA): TGTGCCAGCAGCTCAAATCTAGGGGAGCTGTTTTTT.

The V gene is TRBV9, the J gene TRBJ1-1; no clear D gene. V shed 3 bases and J shed 3 bases, with 6 bases lying between them. Germline V gives CDR1 SGDLS, CDR2 YYNGEE. This CDR3 is built from 12 residues. The CDR3 is CASSDTDTEAFF. The CDR3 DNA reads TGTGCCAGCAGCGATACGGACACTGAAGCTTTCTTT.

This clone was observed a few times. The gene calls are TRBV29-1 and TRBJ1-2, with TRBD1 as a possible D gene (5 bases). Trimming took 7 bases from V and 6 from J, leaving 15 bases between them. The germline V gene has CDR1 SQVTM and CDR2 ANQGSEA. The CDR3 is 12 residues long. The CDR3 bases are TGCAGCGCTGCGGGACTTCGGGATGGCTACACCTTC. Residues: CSAAGLRDGYTF.

This chain joins TRBV2 and TRBJ1-2, with D possibly TRBD1 on 6 matching bases. Trimming took off 8 bases at V and 2 bases at J, with 9 bases between the two ends. CDR3 length: 12 residues. CDR1 is SNHLY and CDR2 is FYNNEI in the germline V gene. The DNA for the CDR3 is TGTGCCAGCCTAGGACAGAACTATGGCTACACCTTC. This sequence encodes CASLGQNYGYTF.